This T cell receptor beta chain was captured in a study of shared clonotypes between healthy human individuals. Study background: Each donor contributed plates that comprised three CD4 naive, three CD4 memory, two CD8 naive and one CD8 memory. Regarding the study as a whole: Non-shared clonotypes showed lower generation probabilities than clonotypes common to all four donors. Estimated richness values were generally larger in naive subsets than in memory subsets.

The method was immunoSEQ multiplex PCR; TCRdb's version includes in-frame clones alone and lacks a portion of them. The top ten hold around 0.4% of the sample, which has millions of clones, 80% to 95% seen once. Germline lookup yields CDR1 MDHEN and CDR2 SYDVKM. V was cut by 2 bases and J by 0 bases, with 6 bases left in between. The CDR3 consists of 14 residues. Comments on this clone: Its matching antigen is unknown. The same CDR3 also results from other DNA sequences found in this sample.

Sequenced material: naive CD4+ T cells from PBMCs. Subset denoted: CD45RA+ positively selected. V and J are TRBV28 and TRBJ2-3; D ambiguous. The sequence was obtained from a man aged 18-30 years in good health. Some clones in this sample may be carry-over from other donors' samples. The CDR3 sequence is CASSLPISTDTQYF. The DNA for the CDR3 is TGTGCCAGCAGTTTACCTATTAGCACAGATACGCAGTATTTT.